A selection of T cell receptor beta chains follows, all from one sample in a study of shared clonotypes between healthy human individuals. Sequenced by immunoSEQ multiplex PCR; TCRdb stores in-frame clones only, minus some. The sample shows roughly 410,000 clones, 95% to 97% of them seen only once. Sample: memory CD8+ T cells sorted from blood. The receptor source for this set is a man aged 25 to 40 in good health. CDR3s include the opening cysteine and the closing phenylalanine or tryptophan. D genes are given only for firm matches. Size is omitted from some rows. Given values are once, few, many or a class for expanded clones.

TRBJ1-1 . TRBV28 . CASSLYSSMNTEAFF TGTGCCAGCAGTTTATACTCCAGCATGAACACTGAAGCTTTCTTT
TRBJ2-7 few TRBV5-1 TRBD2 CASSLTSGSYEQYF TGCGCCAGCAGCTTGACTAGCGGGAGCTACGAGCAGTACTTC
TRBJ2-7 . TRBV28 TRBD2 CASSTPGGRASYEQYF TGTGCCAGCAGTACCCCTGGCGGGAGGGCTTCCTACGAGCAGTACTTC
TRBJ2-5 . TRBV4-1 TRBD1 CASSLGQKETQYF TGCGCCAGCAGCCTGGGACAGAAGGAGACCCAGTACTTC
TRBJ2-7 . TRBV27 . CASSWDLVGEQYF TGTGCCAGCAGTTGGGACTTGGTTGGCGAGCAGTACTTC
TRBJ1-2 . TRBV28 . CAIALGDVKYGYTF TGTGCCATCGCCTTAGGAGATGTTAAGTATGGCTACACCTTC
TRBJ2-1 . TRBV10-3 TRBD1 CAISEEDRAKYNEQFF TGTGCCATCAGTGAGGAGGACAGGGCGAAGTACAATGAGCAGTTCTTC
TRBJ2-1 once TRBV10-3 . CAISDPLHEQFF TGTGCCATCAGTGATCCGCTCCATGAGCAGTTCTTC
TRBJ2-5 . TRBV14 TRBD2 CASSQDPGRGETQYF TGTGCCAGCAGCCAAGACCCCGGGAGGGGAGAGACCCAGTACTTC
TRBJ1-2 . TRBV14 . CASSRRGARYGYTF TGTGCCAGCAGCCGGCGGGGGGCGAGATATGGCTACACCTTC
TRBJ2-1 . TRBV14 . CASSQHLGGTYNEQFF TGTGCCAGCAGCCAACATTTGGGGGGAACCTACAATGAGCAGTTCTTC
TRBJ1-1 few TRBV18 . CASSPGTEAFF TGTGCCAGCTCACCGGGGACTGAAGCTTTCTTT
TRBJ1-1 . TRBV10-3 . CAISESGYTEAFF TGTGCCATCAGTGAATCGGGTTACACTGAAGCTTTCTTT
TRBJ1-2 . TRBV20-1 . CSASRDTF TGCAGTGCCTCGAGGGACACCTTC
TRBJ1-3 once TRBV30 TRBD1 CAWSLSRGAGGNTIYF TGTGCCTGGAGCCTCTCCAGGGGGGCTGGTGGAAACACCATATATTTT
TRBJ2-5 . TRBV19 . CASSIQGLQETQYF TGTGCCAGTAGTATACAGGGGCTACAAGAGACCCAGTACTTC
TRBJ2-6 . TRBV25-1 . CASSGHSGANVLTF TGTGCCAGCAGTGGACACTCTGGGGCCAACGTCCTGACTTTC
TRBJ2-4 . TRBV4-1 TRBD2 CASSPVLTGLLAGGGNIQYF TGCGCCAGCAGCCCCGTCCTCACCGGGTTACTAGCGGGAGGGGGAAACATTCAGTACTTC
TRBJ1-5 . TRBV10-3 . CAISESTAGQPQHF TGTGCCATCAGTGAGTCGACGGCAGGTCAGCCCCAGCATTTT
TRBJ1-3 . TRBV9 . CASSVQDGNTIYF TGTGCCAGCAGCGTACAAGATGGAAACACCATATATTTT
TRBJ2-3 . TRBV15 TRBD1 CATSRDRQGADTQYF TGTGCCACCAGCAGAGATCGACAGGGTGCAGATACGCAGTATTTT
TRBJ1-2 . TRBV5-4 . CASSGQAEGYGYTF TGTGCCAGCAGCGGTCAGGCAGAGGGCTATGGCTACACCTTC
TRBJ2-5 . TRBV2 . CASSESLPVGETQYF TGTGCCAGCAGTGAATCGTTGCCAGTCGGGGAGACCCAGTACTTC
TRBJ2-1 once TRBV10-2 . CASVAGPGGEQFF TGCGCCAGCGTCGCGGGACCTGGGGGGGAGCAGTTCTTC
TRBJ2-7 . TRBV7-2 TRBD1 CASSTGTGGVEQYF TGTGCCAGCAGCACCGGGACAGGGGGGGTCGAGCAGTACTTC
TRBJ1-5 . TRBV19 . CASSPSRGLLQPQHF TGTGCCAGTAGCCCGAGCAGGGGACTGCTTCAGCCCCAGCATTTT
TRBJ1-1 . TRBV19 TRBD1 CASNLQGARFSEAFF TGTGCCAGTAACTTACAGGGGGCGCGTTTCTCTGAAGCTTTCTTT
TRBJ2-7 . TRBV6-1 . CASTEEGRGYEQYF TGTGCCAGCACCGAAGAGGGAAGGGGGTACGAGCAGTACTTC
TRBJ2-5 . TRBV27 TRBD2 CASSSLLAGLQETQYF TGTGCCAGCAGTTCTCTACTAGCGGGTTTACAAGAGACCCAGTACTTC
TRBJ1-2 . TRBV7-9 . CASSSPTGPSGGYTF TGTGCCAGCAGCTCGCCGACAGGACCCTCGGGTGGCTACACCTTC
TRBJ2-7 . TRBV15 TRBD1 CATSRADRGGEQYF TGTGCCACCAGCAGAGCGGACAGGGGAGGAGAGCAGTACTTC
TRBJ1-3 . TRBV11-2 . CASSPGEPLVSGNTIYF TGTGCCAGCAGCCCGGGTGAACCTCTTGTCTCTGGAAACACCATATATTTT
TRBJ1-5 . TRBV19 . CASRQYSNQPQHF TGTGCCAGTAGGCAGTATAGCAATCAGCCCCAGCATTTT
TRBJ2-7 . TRBV27 TRBD2 CASSLTGLASSYEQYF TGTGCCAGCAGTTTAACAGGACTAGCGAGCTCCTACGAGCAGTACTTC
TRBJ1-6 . TRBV5-4 . CASRRSYNSPLHF TGTGCCAGCAGGAGAAGTTATAATTCACCCCTCCACTTT
TRBJ2-7 . TRBV27 . CASSWTPSYEQYF TGTGCCAGCAGTTGGACACCCTCCTACGAGCAGTACTTC
TRBJ1-6 . TRBV28 . CASRTGSSGSPLHF TGTGCCAGCAGGACGGGCAGTTCGGGTTCACCCCTCCACTTT
TRBJ2-7 . TRBV20-1 . CSGSAFYEQYF TGCAGTGGTTCCGCTTTCTACGAGCAGTACTTC
TRBJ2-1 . TRBV18 . CASSQGFNEQFF TGTGCCAGCTCACAGGGCTTCAATGAGCAGTTCTTC
TRBJ2-3 . TRBV6-1 . CASSEVGGTDTQYF TGTGCCAGCAGTGAAGTTGGGGGTACAGATACGCAGTATTTT
TRBJ2-1 . TRBV6-5 . CASSKEGSRYNEQFF TGTGCCAGCAGCAAGGAGGGGTCTCGTTACAATGAGCAGTTCTTC
TRBJ1-2 . TRBV2 TRBD1 CARNPGQGVKGYTF TGTGCCAGGAATCCGGGACAGGGTGTAAAGGGCTACACCTTC
TRBJ2-3 . TRBV7-3 . CASSLTGDSTDTQYF TGTGCCAGCAGCTTAACCGGGGACAGCACAGATACGCAGTATTTT
TRBJ2-3 . TRBV5-1 . CASTLRGEVTDTQYF TGCGCCAGCACCCTCAGAGGGGAAGTCACAGATACGCAGTATTTT
TRBJ2-3 . TRBV5-4 TRBD2 CASRVAGGTDTQYF TGTGCCTCCCGGGTAGCGGGGGGCACAGATACGCAGTATTTT
TRBJ2-1 . TRBV6-6 . CASSFRDRNEQFF TGTGCCAGCAGCTTCAGAGACCGCAATGAGCAGTTCTTC
TRBJ1-5 . TRBV12-5 TRBD1 CASGYRGSNQPQHF TGTGCTAGTGGTTACAGGGGAAGCAATCAGCCCCAGCATTTT
TRBJ1-3 . TRBV4-2 . CASSQDRQYSGNTIYF TGTGCCAGCAGCCAAGATCGACAGTACTCTGGAAACACCATATATTTT
TRBJ2-1 . TRBV11-2 TRBD2 CASSFAGGSKSYNEQFF TGTGCCAGCAGCTTCGCGGGCGGGAGCAAATCCTACAATGAGCAGTTCTTC
TRBJ1-3 . TRBV6-5 . CASGSSGNTIYF TGTGCCAGCGGTTCCTCTGGAAACACCATATATTTT
TRBJ2-1 . TRBV11-2 . CASSLEGALIPYNEQFF TGTGCCAGCAGCTTAGAGGGAGCTCTCATTCCTTACAATGAGCAGTTCTTC
TRBJ2-3 once TRBV9 TRBD2 CASSVPLGGVTDTQYF TGTGCCAGCAGCGTCCCCCTGGGGGGGGTCACAGATACGCAGTATTTT
TRBJ2-3 . TRBV5-4 TRBD1 CASSLGTESDTQYF TGTGCCAGCAGCCTAGGGACAGAGTCAGATACGCAGTATTTT
TRBJ2-3 once TRBV5-4 TRBD2 CASSLFSGRYTDTQYF TGTGCCAGCAGCTTGTTTAGCGGGAGGTATACAGATACGCAGTATTTT